This T cell receptor delta chain comes out of a study of human gamma delta and Vdelta1 T cells. TCRdb re-called the PCR reads with CATT. Altogether 13,000 or so delta-chain clones are present, almost 50% being singletons, with the ten largest covering about 1.4%. The V gene's germline CDR1 is TSWWSYY and CDR2 QGS. The CDR3 has 19 residues. The J segment lost 3 bases and the V segment lost 0 bases, leaving 12 bases of the junction unmatched. A word on this clone: Its specificity is unknown.

This receptor was identified in a human donor in good health. Sequenced input: Vdelta1 gamma-delta T cells from blood grown in culture (DOT cells). The chain employs TRDV1 and TRDJ2; 8 bases are a match to TRDD3. For the CDR3, the DNA is TGTGCTCTTGGGGAACTTAGCCTACGATCCTGGGGGATGACAGCACAACTCTTCTTT. It translates to CALGELSLRSWGMTAQLFF.